Below, 3 T cell receptor beta chains from the same sample are listed, as sequenced in a study of T-cell reconstitution after alpha-beta-depleted transplantation in children. Preparation of the TCRbeta library used unique molecular identifiers. TCRdb re-analysed the PCR reads in MiXCR, keeping a single row per CDR3 protein. The repertoire has about 610,000 distinct CDR3 sequences, under 12% of them found once; the top ten carry about 4%. Sequences were derived from PBMCs from the stem cell graft donor, sampled from the stem cell graft. These receptors were taken from a human donor who donated a stem cell graft to a child with acute myeloid leukemia.

This clonotype occurred many times. The gene calls are TRBV7-9 and TRBJ1-1, with D hard to call. The CDR3 covers 15 residues. Germline V gene lookup returns CDR1 SEHNR and CDR2 FQNEAQ (reference sequence). The V gene lost 1 base and the J gene lost 0 bases, with 9 bases spanning the gap. The CDR3 is CASSLGRVVNTEAFF. CDR3 DNA sequence: TGTGCCAGCAGCTTAGGGCGGGTCGTGAACACTGAAGCTTTCTTT.

This chain joins TRBV20-1 and TRBJ2-5; TRBD1 or TRBD2 may be the D gene (5 bases each). Germline assignment: CDR1 DFQATT and CDR2 SNEGSKA (reference sequence). The ends were cut back, 0 bases at V and 7 bases at J, with 18 bases in the middle. The CDR3 runs 15 residues. CDR3 in DNA: TGCAGTGCTAGAGACACGGGGACCACGAGGGGGACCCAGTACTTC. This encodes CSARDTGTTRGTQYF.

In its sample, this clonotype was seen many times. V gene TRBV3-1 combines with J gene TRBJ2-3; 7 positions match TRBD2. After removal of 0 bases from V and 3 bases from J, the junction contained 3 bases not matched to a gene. This CDR3 region has 15 residues. Germline V gene lookup returns CDR1 LGHDT and CDR2 YNNKEL (reference sequence). The CDR3 DNA reads TGTGCCAGCAGCCAAGATGCGGGAGAGACAGATACGCAGTATTTT. Residues: CASSQDAGETDTQYF.